The 10 T cell receptor beta chains below were found in one sample sequenced in a study of T cells in Graves' hyperthyroidism and ophthalmopathy. Amplified TCR beta CDR3 regions came from RNA transcripts. HTBI primers were employed in a first-round RT-PCR of the TCR CDR3. Using its own MiXCR run on the multiplex PCR reads, TCRdb lists one record per CDR3 protein. The data show approximately 260,000 distinct CDR3 sequences, 13% to 15% seen once. Sequences were obtained from blood. The receptor set was obtained from a woman in her forties or fifties with Graves' hyperthyroidism that later progressed to Graves' ophthalmopathy.

The table lists this clonotype with many counts. The chain carries TRBV19 and TRBJ1-2, with no clear D. Germline CDR1 reads LNHDA; CDR2 reads SQIVND (reference sequence). The CDR3 extends over 14 amino acids. V shed 2 bases and J shed 4 bases, with 11 bases lying between them. In DNA, the CDR3 is TGTGCCAGTAGTATATTTGGACGGATCTATGGCTACACCTTC. Translation: CASSIFGRIYGYTF.

In this sample, this clonotype turned up many times. The chain couples TRBV11-2 to TRBJ1-2, with D unclear. This CDR3 spans 14 amino acids. Germline V gene data show CDR1 as SGHAT and CDR2 as FQNNGV. V lost 4 bases to trimming and J lost 0 bases, with 9 bases between them. CDR3 sequence reads: CASSSSAANYGYTF. The CDR3 bases are TGTGCCAGCAGCTCTTCGGCTGCTAACTATGGCTACACCTTC. The variable domain in full, completed from reference TRBV11-2 and TRBJ1-2, reads EAGVAQSPRYKIIEKRQSVAFWCNPISGHATLYWYQQILGQGPKLLIQFQNNGVVDDSQLPKDRFSAERLKGVDSTLKIQPAKLEDSAVYLCASSSSAANYGYTFGSGTRLTVV.

V and J are TRBV3-1 and TRBJ2-7, with TRBD2 identical over 8 bases. Germline CDR1 is LGHDT and CDR2 is YNNKEL (reference sequence). After removal of 5 bases from V and 3 bases from J, the junction contained 9 bases not matched to a gene. This CDR3 spans 15 amino acids. CDR3 region: CASSAGRGEVYEQYF. CDR3 DNA sequence: TGTGCCAGCAGCGCCGGGCGGGGGGAGGTCTACGAGCAGTACTTC.

This clonotype was observed at least ten times. This chain connects TRBV5-1 to TRBJ2-7; 11 bases agree with TRBD2. With 2 bases clipped from V and 0 bases from J, the junction kept 4 bases outside the gene matches. The V gene's germline CDR1 is SGHRS and CDR2 YFSETQ. The CDR3 loop spans 16 amino acids. The CDR3 bases are TGCGCCAGCAGCTTCGGACTAGCGGGTGACTCCTACGAGCAGTACTTC. Protein product: CASSFGLAGDSYEQYF.

This clonotype was observed many times. The rearrangement links TRBV2 to TRBJ2-7, with 11 bases fitting TRBD1. V lost 0 bases and J lost 4; bases outside the gene matches: 5. The CDR3 sequence is 16 residues long. CDR1 is SNHLY and CDR2 is FYNNEI in the germline V gene. In DNA, the CDR3 is TGTGCCAGCAGTGAAGCGTGGGACAGGGGGACTTACGAGCAGTACTTC. It encodes CASSEAWDRGTYEQYF.

V usage is TRBV2 and J usage is TRBJ2-3; the match to TRBD2 covers 7 bases. V trimming: 8 bases; J trimming: 0 bases; junction bases outside the gene matches: 20. The CDR3 extends over 19 amino acids. The V gene's germline CDR1 is SNHLY and CDR2 FYNNEI. The chain's CDR3 is CASPEGWPSGGTSTDTQYF. CDR3 sequence (DNA): TGTGCCAGCCCTGAGGGGTGGCCTAGCGGAGGAACTAGCACAGATACGCAGTATTTT.

This clonotype showed up many times. The chain combines TRBV3-1 with TRBJ2-7, with D tentatively TRBD2 (5 bases). The CDR3 sequence is 14 residues long. Germline V CDR1 and CDR2: LGHDT, YNNKEL (reference sequence). Trimming stripped 6 bases from V and 7 bases from J, with 19 bases between. CDR3 sequence (DNA): TGTGCCAGCAGTCGGGAACCGCTTTTGGTGGAGCAGTACTTC. Its protein product is CASSREPLLVEQYF.

This sequence joins TRBV5-6 and TRBJ2-5; 13 nucleotides align to TRBD2. Losses at the gene ends were 0 bases for V and 3 bases for J; bases not matched to a gene: 11. This CDR3 is built from 19 residues. CDR1 and CDR2 (germline): SGHDT, YYEEEE. The CDR3 is CASSLEGRTSGSWEETQYF. The CDR3 DNA follows: TGTGCCAGCAGCTTGGAGGGCCGGACTAGCGGGAGTTGGGAAGAGACCCAGTACTTC.

Ten or more counts support this clonotype. V gene TRBV10-3 combines with J gene TRBJ2-5; weak D call: TRBD2 (5 bases). The V and J ends lost 3 bases and 5 bases respectively, with 10 bases between them. The CDR3 is made up of 13 amino acids. Germline CDR1 and CDR2: ENHRY and SYGVKD. CDR3 DNA sequence: TGTGCCATCAGTGATAGGACTCAGGAGACCCAGTACTTC. Protein product: CAISDRTQETQYF.

At least ten counts were recorded for this clonotype. The chain employs TRBV24-1 and TRBJ2-1; 9 nucleotides align to TRBD2. This CDR3 has 15 amino acids. J was trimmed by 1 base and V by 5 bases; bases with no gene match: 2. Per the germline V gene, CDR1 is KGHDR and CDR2 is SFDVKD. CDR3 loop: CATSGLAGSYNEQFF. CDR3 DNA sequence: TGTGCCACCAGTGGGCTAGCGGGATCCTACAATGAGCAGTTCTTC.